A single sample gave rise to the 3 T cell receptor beta chains below, sequenced in a study of tumor-infiltrating lymphocytes in glioblastoma multiforme. TCR beta libraries were built from RNA through three nested multiplex PCR rounds using modified ARM-PCR. MiXCR, applied by TCRdb to the multiplex PCR reads, yields one record per CDR3 protein. This table has under 15,000 distinct CDR3 sequences, 64% appearing once. The specimen sequenced was brain tumor tissue. Source of these receptors: a male donor with glioblastoma.

Ten or more counts support this clonotype. Germline is not matched at one junction end, which may reflect a read error. The chain couples TRBV7-9 to TRBJ2-5; TRBD1 might be the D (6 bases). Looked up from germline, CDR1 is SEHNR and CDR2 is FQNEAQ (reference sequence). This CDR3 has 14 amino acids. In nucleotides, the CDR3 is TGTGCCAGCAGCCAAGGAGGACAGCAAGGGACCCAGTACTTC. Protein sequence: CASSQGGQQGTQYF. The complete variable domain, with remaining parts taken from reference TRBV7-9 and TRBJ2-5, reads DTGVSQNPRHKITKRGQNVTFRCDPISEHNRLYWYRQTLGQGPEFLTYFQNEAQLEKSRLLSDRFSAERPKGSFSTLEIQRTEQGDSAMYLCASSQGGQQGTQYFGPGTRLLVL.

This clonotype was detected ten times or more. A read error may explain this, as a much larger clone is one base away. The chain combines TRBV29-1 with TRBJ2-1, with 10 bases aligning to TRBD1. This CDR3 comprises 13 residues. Losses at the gene ends were 7 bases for V and 12 bases for J; bases not matched to a gene: 12. Germline CDR1 and CDR2: SQVTM and ANQGSEA. CDR3 nucleotide sequence: TGCAGCGCCTGGGGGGGACAGGGGTTACGGCAGTTCTTC. Its protein is CSAWGGQGLRQFF.

Concerning this clonotype itself: The junction and the germline gene differ at one end; a read error may be behind it. This sequence joins TRBV5-1 and TRBJ2-1; perhaps TRBD2 as D (5 bases). The germline CDR1 and CDR2 sequences are SGHRS and YFSETQ. This CDR3 has 15 amino acids. CDR3 sequence reads: CASRYSLGDYNEQLF. In nucleotides, the CDR3 is TGCGCCAGCAGATACAGTCTCGGGGATTACAACGAGCAGCTCTTC.